This TCR beta chain comes out of a study of shared clonotypes between healthy human individuals. In the study overall: Sampling drew on donors who were a couple of women and three men aged 18 to 49. Study outcomes and limitations: A few donors held around 5% of naive CD4 clonotypes in common. The four-donor shared clonotypes exceeded non-shared clonotypes in generation probability, with non-shared ones scoring lower.

A remark on this clone: Its antigen is as yet unknown.

This CDR3 has 14 amino acids. CDR1 is SNHLY and CDR2 is FYNNEI in the germline V gene. V shed 6 bases, J shed 2 bases, and the junction held 4 bases outside the gene matches. Repertoires were generated with immunoSEQ multiplex PCR, while TCRdb's copy carries only in-frame clones and drops some. The table records 950,000 to 1,300,000 clones, roughly 80% of them present only once. The chain carries TRBV2 and TRBJ1-3, with 7 bases lining up with TRBD1. What was sequenced was memory CD4+ T cells sorted from blood. Subset: CD45RA-negative fraction. The sequence was obtained from a man between 18 and 35 years old in good health. CDR3 in amino acids: CASRNDRAGNTIYF. For the CDR3, the DNA is TGTGCCAGCAGAAATGACAGGGCTGGAAACACCATATATTTT.